The next 25 T cell receptor beta chains were all read from a single sample in a study of OX40 agonist ivuxolimab in advanced cancers. Libraries were prepared by immunoSEQ multiplex PCR; TCRdb keeps only in-frame clonotypes and omits some of them. The sample has about 36,000 clones; approximately 90% are singletons. Sequenced material: CD4+ or CD8+ T cells sorted from blood, taken in a trial of the OX40 agonist ivuxolimab. The receptors derive from an adult with an advanced solid tumor such as melanoma, head and neck, liver or kidney cancer.

V and J are TRBV6-6 and TRBJ2-2; D not certain. Germline-derived CDR1 and CDR2 are MNHNY and SVGAGI (reference sequence). The CDR3 totals 13 residues. V was clipped by 6 bases and J by 0 bases, with 5 bases between them. CDR3 protein: CASSWANTGELFF. The CDR3 DNA reads as TGTGCCAGCAGCTGGGCGAACACCGGGGAGCTGTTTTTT.

J is TRBJ2-7 and V is TRBV7-2; TRBD1 matches 7 bases. Germline CDR1 is SGHTA and CDR2 is FQGNSA. The V and J ends lost 1 base and 4 bases, in that order; junction bases with no gene match: 1. The CDR3 totals 13 residues. CDR3 loop: CASSLGTGYEQYF. The CDR3 DNA sequence: TGTGCCAGCAGCTTAGGGACAGGATACGAGCAGTACTTC.

The chain couples TRBV30 to TRBJ2-1, with 8 bases identical to TRBD2. Germline CDR1 GTSNPN, CDR2 SVGIG (reference sequence). The length of the CDR3 is 14 residues. Trimming removed 4 bases from V and 9 bases from J; junction bases left unmatched: 11. Written as DNA, the CDR3 is TGTGCCTGGACCTGGGGCGGGGGGTTGGTTGAGCAGTTCTTC. Residues: CAWTWGGGLVEQFF.

In its sample, this clone was seen once. The genes are TRBV19 and TRBJ2-7, with D tentatively TRBD1 or TRBD2 (5 bases each). The V and J ends lost 5 bases and 7 bases respectively, with 21 bases between them. Germline lookup yields CDR1 LNHDA and CDR2 SQIVND (reference sequence). This CDR3 spans 15 amino acids. Here the CDR3 reads CASSSPGASRAEQYF. The CDR3, as DNA: TGTGCCAGTAGTTCTCCCGGGGCTTCCCGGGCAGAGCAGTACTTC.

The J gene is TRBJ1-4, the V gene TRBV7-9; no clear D. The CDR3 is made up of 14 amino acids. The germline V gene encodes CDR1 SEHNR and CDR2 FQNEAQ (reference sequence). V was pared by 1 base and J by 5 bases, with 8 bases between. The CDR3: CASSLDRRNEKLFF. The CDR3, as DNA: TGTGCCAGCAGCTTAGATAGGAGGAATGAAAAACTGTTTTTT.

This clone came up a few times. The genes are TRBV6-6 and TRBJ1-1; no clear D. Trimming pared 8 bases from V and 4 bases from J, leaving 17 bases between. Germline-derived CDR1 and CDR2 are MNHNY and SVGAGI (reference sequence). The CDR3 totals 14 residues. The CDR3 bases are TGTGCCAGCCAAACGCCGCAGAAATCCACTGAAGCTTTCTTT. Its protein product is CASQTPQKSTEAFF.

The chain has TRBV4-1 and TRBJ2-4; D is uncertain. Trimming shortened V by 3 bases and J by 0 bases, and 15 bases separated the two germline ends. This CDR3 is 17 amino acids long. Germline V lookup: CDR1 MGHRA, CDR2 YSYEKL. This chain's CDR3 is CASSHPGATVAKNIQYF. DNA of the CDR3: TGCGCCAGCAGCCACCCCGGAGCTACCGTAGCCAAAAACATTCAGTACTTC.

The chain has TRBV28 and TRBJ1-2, with 7 bases lining up with TRBD1. Germline V CDR1 and CDR2: MDHEN, SYDVKM. The CDR3 is 15 amino acids. V trimming: 3 bases; J trimming: 14 bases; junction bases outside the gene matches: 18. CDR3 DNA: TGTGCCAGCAGTTTTATATCCCCCCGCGCAGGGGGTCAAACCTTC. Its translation is CASSFISPRAGGQTF.

The DNA for the CDR3 is TGTGCCAGTACCTTAGAGGGTAAAGCCTCCTACGAGCAGTACTTC. It codes for CASTLEGKASYEQYF. The genes are TRBV9 and TRBJ2-7, with D perhaps matching TRBD2 (5 bases). V dropped 8 bases and J dropped 0 bases, with 18 bases sitting between them. This CDR3 comprises 15 residues. CDR1 SGDLS and CDR2 YYNGEE come from the germline V gene.

CDR3 loop: CASRTGGTRVEQYF. The CDR3 DNA reads TGTGCCAGCAGGACAGGGGGGACCCGAGTCGAGCAGTACTTC. This chain links TRBV6-1 with TRBJ2-7; 9 nucleotides align to TRBD1. Per the germline V gene, CDR1 is MNHNS and CDR2 is SASEGT. Unmatched junction bases numbered 9, after V lost 6 bases and J lost 6 bases. This CDR3 is built from 14 residues.

The rearrangement links TRBV6-5 to TRBJ1-6; D is uncertain. Germline CDR1 is MNHEY and CDR2 is SVGAGI. This CDR3 is 14 amino acids long. Trimming removed 0 bases from V and 7 bases from J, with 7 bases in between. CDR3 DNA: TGTGCCAGCAGTTACTCACAGTGGAATTCACCCCTCCACTTT. Protein product: CASSYSQWNSPLHF.

The chain carries TRBV9 and TRBJ2-7; TRBD1 might be the D (8 bases). V lost 4 bases and J lost 2, with 22 bases in between. The length of the CDR3 is 17 residues. In germline, CDR1 is SGDLS, CDR2 YYNGEE. The DNA of the CDR3 is TGTGCCAGCAGCCCACATGCGGGGGACAGGTCAACCTACGAGCAGTACTTC. Amino acid sequence: CASSPHAGDRSTYEQYF.

The chain couples TRBV19 to TRBJ1-1, with D possibly being TRBD1 (5 bases). The CDR3 consists of 15 residues. Per the germline V gene, CDR1 is LNHDA and CDR2 is SQIVND (reference sequence). V was pared by 6 bases and J by 3 bases, with 17 bases between. As DNA, the CDR3 is TGTGCCAGTAGATCGGCCGGGGCGGGGGACACTGAAGCTTTCTTT. Amino acid sequence: CASRSAGAGDTEAFF.

The CDR3 loop reads CASSIGTSGSLYQETQYF. CDR3 DNA sequence: TGTGCCAGCAGCATCGGGACTAGCGGGAGTTTGTACCAAGAGACCCAGTACTTC. The V gene is TRBV11-2, the J gene TRBJ2-5, with 14 positions matching TRBD2. The V gene's germline CDR1 is SGHAT and CDR2 FQNNGV. This CDR3 has 18 residues. Trimming cost V 5 bases and J 0 bases; bases outside gene matches: 8.

J is TRBJ1-3 and V is TRBV5-4, with D tentatively TRBD1 (6 bases). Germline lookup yields CDR1 SGHNT and CDR2 YYREEE (reference sequence). The germline V and J ends were trimmed by 0 bases and 8 bases, with 9 bases remaining between them. The CDR3 contains 13 residues. CDR3 DNA sequence: TGTGCCAGCAGCTTGGACAGGGAGGACACCATATATTTT. Translation gives CASSLDREDTIYF.

V and J are TRBV19 and TRBJ2-2, with 11 bases that match TRBD2. The germline gives CDR1 LNHDA, CDR2 SQIVND (reference sequence). CDR3 length equals 18 residues. V lost 5 bases and J lost 5; bases outside the gene matches: 13. CDR3: CASSPYLAGGRDTGELFF. The CDR3 DNA is TGTGCCAGTAGTCCCTACCTAGCGGGAGGAAGGGATACCGGGGAGCTGTTTTTT.

This chain uses TRBV21-1 with TRBJ2-2. TRBV21-1 has pseudogene status. The CDR3 has 16 amino acids. Here the CDR3 reads CASSKAPTARDRGAVF. The CDR3 nucleotides read TGTGCCAGCAGCAAAGCGCCCACGGCCAGGGACCGGGGAGCTGTTTTT.

This clone was counted once. This chain links TRBV11-1 with TRBJ2-5; 11 bases fit TRBD1. Looked up from germline, CDR1 is SGHAT and CDR2 is FQDESV (reference sequence). The CDR3 runs to 15 residues. V shed 4 bases and J 2 bases; nucleotides not matched to a gene: 3. This CDR3 is CASSSRDRGQETQYF. CDR3 bases: TGTGCCAGCAGCTCCCGGGACAGGGGGCAAGAGACCCAGTACTTC.

The J gene is TRBJ1-2, the V gene TRBV7-8, with 7 nucleotides matching TRBD1. V trimming: 5 bases; J trimming: 4 bases; junction bases outside the gene matches: 10. The length of the CDR3 is 15 residues. Looked up from germline, CDR1 is SGHVS and CDR2 is FQNEAQ. CDR3 DNA: TGTGCCAGCAGCCCCGGACAGGCCCAACTCTATGGCTACACCTTC. Protein sequence: CASSPGQAQLYGYTF.

J is TRBJ2-7 and V is TRBV5-5, with TRBD1 identical over 9 bases. V lost 6 bases to trimming and J lost 4 bases; unmatched junction nucleotides: 11. Germline assignment: CDR1 SGHKS and CDR2 YYEKEE (reference sequence). CDR3 length equals 15 residues. CDR3 in amino acids: CASNLIGTGLYEQYF. CDR3 DNA sequence: TGTGCCAGCAACCTGATTGGGACAGGGTTGTACGAGCAGTACTTC.

The V and J genes are TRBV27 and TRBJ1-2, with 11 bases lining up with TRBD1. V shed 5 bases, J shed 4 bases, and the junction held 6 bases outside the gene matches. The CDR3 loop spans 15 amino acids. CDR1 MNHEY and CDR2 SMNVEV come from the germline V gene (reference sequence). The CDR3 coding sequence is TGTGCCAGCAGTCGCCAGGGACAGGGGGGCTATGGCTACACCTTC. Protein product: CASSRQGQGGYGYTF.

CDR3 protein: CASSETWGRGNEQFF. CDR3 DNA: TGTGCCAGCAGTGAAACATGGGGAAGGGGCAATGAGCAGTTCTTC. The chain joins TRBV6-1 to TRBJ2-1, with D perhaps TRBD1 (5 bases). Per the germline V gene, CDR1 is MNHNS and CDR2 is SASEGT. Trimming left V 2 bases short and J 6 bases short, with 14 bases between. This CDR3 comprises 15 residues.

The chain links TRBV30 to TRBJ2-7; TRBD1 matches at 7 bases. The CDR3 consists of 12 residues. The trim removed 4 bases at V and 2 bases at J, leaving 2 bases unmatched. Germline V lookup: CDR1 GTSNPN, CDR2 SVGIG (reference sequence). For the CDR3, the DNA is TGTGCCTGGAAGGGACAGCCCTACGAGCAGTACTTC. It translates to CAWKGQPYEQYF.

The chain uses TRBV15 and TRBJ1-5, with 8 positions matching TRBD1. Unmatched junction bases numbered 10, after V lost 3 bases and J lost 0 bases. CDR3 length: 18 residues. Germline V gene lookup returns CDR1 LNHNV and CDR2 YYDKDF (reference sequence). The CDR3 DNA follows: TGTGCCACCAGCAGCCCTCGGACAGGGACGGTTAGCAATCAGCCCCAGCATTTT. The encoded protein is CATSSPRTGTVSNQPQHF.

The count of this clone is one. The chain couples TRBV19 to TRBJ2-3; D might be TRBD2 (5 bases). CDR1 and CDR2 (germline): LNHDA, SQIVND (reference sequence). The CDR3 contains 14 residues. V shed 4 bases and J shed 0 bases, with 8 bases lying between them. CDR3 amino acids: CASSRSGSTDTQYF. In nucleotides, the CDR3 is TGTGCCAGTAGTAGGAGCGGCAGCACAGATACGCAGTATTTT.